Following are 21 T cell receptor beta chains from one sample sequenced in a study of cytomegalovirus exposure and HLA in healthy donors. 13 Jbeta primers and 60 Vbeta primers were used for the PCR. Clones were read by immunoSEQ multiplex PCR, and TCRdb kept only the in-frame ones, dropping some. The sample includes 60,000 to 65,000 clones. Sequencing was performed on PBMCs. The receptors come from a man younger than 45 in good health and CMV-seropositive.

The chain carries TRBV9 and TRBJ2-1; TRBD1 matches at 9 bases. The V gene end was trimmed by 3 bases and the J gene end by 3 bases; junction bases not matched to a gene: 4. The CDR3 contains 15 residues. Germline CDR1 is SGDLS and CDR2 is YYNGEE. The CDR3 loop reads CASSAGTGNYNEQFF. Written as DNA, the CDR3 is TGTGCCAGCAGCGCCGGGACAGGGAACTACAATGAGCAGTTCTTC.

CDR3 amino acids: CAWSESSYGYTF. The CDR3 coding sequence is TGTGCCTGGAGTGAGTCCAGCTATGGCTACACCTTC. V is TRBV30 and J is TRBJ1-2; no firm D call. The germline V and J ends were trimmed by 1 base and 4 bases, with 7 bases remaining between them. The CDR3 runs to 12 residues. Per the germline V gene, CDR1 is GTSNPN and CDR2 is SVGIG (reference sequence). Complete variable domain (other parts from reference TRBV30 and TRBJ1-2): SQTIHQWPATLVQPVGSPLSLECTVEGTSNPNLYWYRQAAGRGLQLLFYSVGIGQISSEVPQNLSASRPQDRQFILSSKKLLLSDSGFYLCAWSESSYGYTFGSGTRLTVV.

V gene TRBV30 combines with J gene TRBJ1-1; D not certain. CDR1 is GTSNPN and CDR2 is SVGIG in the germline V gene (reference sequence). The CDR3 runs to 15 residues. V dropped 0 bases and J dropped 1 base, with 12 bases sitting between them. CDR3 sequence reads: CAWSVFTTTNTEAFF. CDR3 DNA sequence: TGTGCCTGGAGTGTCTTCACGACTACGAACACTGAAGCTTTCTTT.

The chain carries TRBV5-1 and TRBJ1-1; D remains unclear. There are 13 residues in the CDR3. V was trimmed by 4 bases and J by 1 base, leaving 8 bases between them. From germline, CDR1 is SGHRS and CDR2 YFSETQ. CDR3 bases: TGCGCCAGCAGCGCGGACTGGAACACTGAAGCTTTCTTT. It codes for CASSADWNTEAFF.

The V gene is TRBV5-1, the J gene TRBJ2-2, with TRBD1 as a possible D gene (6 bases). Germline V gene lookup returns CDR1 SGHRS and CDR2 YFSETQ. The V and J ends lost 0 bases and 4 bases respectively, with 13 bases between them. The CDR3 loop spans 16 amino acids. CDR3 nucleotide sequence: TGCGCCAGCAGCTTGGCCAGGGGCGCGGGCACCGGGGAGCTGTTTTTT. Translated: CASSLARGAGTGELFF.

The chain is built from TRBV19 and TRBJ2-2; possibly TRBD1 for D (6 bases). The CDR3 sequence is 14 residues long. The V gene lost 1 base and the J gene lost 5 bases, with 8 bases spanning the gap. Germline assignment: CDR1 LNHDA and CDR2 SQIVND (reference sequence). CDR3 region: CASSIGQGTGELFF. Written as DNA, the CDR3 is TGTGCCAGTAGTATAGGCCAGGGGACCGGGGAGCTGTTTTTT.

The V call is TRBV7-3, the J call TRBJ2-5; the D gene is possibly TRBD1 (6 bases). The CDR3 loop spans 15 amino acids. V shed 5 bases and J shed 4 bases, with 17 bases lying between them. Germline CDR1 SGHTA, CDR2 FQGTGA. The CDR3 sequence: CASSLFGTRGETQYF. The CDR3 DNA reads as TGTGCCAGCAGCCTCTTCGGGACACGGGGAGAGACCCAGTACTTC.

This chain connects TRBV4-1 to TRBJ2-7; D may be TRBD1 (5 bases). The CDR3 extends over 12 amino acids. V lost 3 bases to trimming and J lost 9 bases, with 12 bases between them. Per germline, CDR1 MGHRA and CDR2 YSYEKL. The CDR3 is CASSQIGHSQYF. CDR3 coding DNA: TGCGCCAGCAGCCAGATAGGACACTCGCAGTACTTC.

This chain links TRBV13 with TRBJ2-7; 16 nucleotides line up with TRBD2. CDR3 length equals 17 residues. Germline CDR1 and CDR2: PRHDT and FYEKMQ (reference sequence). V gave up 4 bases and J gave up 0 bases; unmatched junction bases: 3. The CDR3 bases are TGTGCCAGCAGCTCGGGACTAGCGGGAGGGTACTCCTACGAGCAGTACTTC. Translating it yields CASSSGLAGGYSYEQYF.

A word on this clone: The junction departs from the called germline gene at one end, perhaps through a read error. The rearrangement joins TRBV7-9 to TRBJ2-1, with 10 bases identical to TRBD2. CDR3 length: 19 amino acids. Germline V CDR1 and CDR2: SEHNR, FQNEAQ (reference sequence). CDR3 in amino acids: CASSGRLAGQPSSDNEQFF. The CDR3 DNA sequence: TGTGCCAGCAGCGGACGACTAGCGGGCCAACCCAGCTCCGACAATGAGCAGTTCTTC.

The chain has TRBV29-1 and TRBJ2-3, with 8 bases lining up with TRBD2. Germline V gene data show CDR1 as SQVTM and CDR2 as ANQGSEA. The CDR3 length is 14 residues. J lost 3 bases, V lost 4 bases, and 6 bases had no gene match. CDR3 protein: CSVVGGRPTDTQYF. CDR3 bases: TGCAGCGTTGTTGGCGGGAGGCCTACAGATACGCAGTATTTT.

The genes are TRBV5-6 and TRBJ1-3; 9 nucleotides match TRBD1. Trimming removed 3 bases from V and 3 bases from J; junction bases left unmatched: 7. The germline V gene encodes CDR1 SGHDT and CDR2 YYEEEE. The CDR3 has 16 residues. The CDR3 sequence is CASSSTGGADGNTIYF. CDR3 nucleotides: TGTGCCAGCAGCTCTACAGGGGGCGCGGATGGAAACACCATATATTTT.

Notes on this clone: Compared with germline, one end of the junction differs, possibly owing to a read error. The sample contains more than one DNA sequence encoding this CDR3. The J gene is TRBJ1-6, the V gene TRBV30, with 8 bases fitting TRBD1. CDR1 is GTSNPN, CDR2 SVGIG, per germline (reference sequence). This CDR3 has 15 residues. CDR3 coding DNA: TGTGCCGGGAGCACAGGACAGGGCGGGGATTCACCCCTCCACTTT. Translating gives CAGSTGQGGDSPLHF.

CDR3 protein: CASSIGRQGPYEQYF. DNA of the CDR3: TGTGCCAGCAGTATTGGGAGACAGGGGCCCTACGAGCAGTACTTC. The chain uses TRBV2 and TRBJ2-7; TRBD1 matches 8 bases. The V gene end was trimmed by 5 bases and the J gene end by 2 bases; junction bases not matched to a gene: 8. Germline V gene data show CDR1 as SNHLY and CDR2 as FYNNEI. This CDR3 contains 15 residues.

The chain recombines TRBV18 with TRBJ1-1; D is unresolved. Between the trimmed V and J ends, which lost 1 base and 0 bases, there was a span of 18 bases. The germline gives CDR1 KGHSH, CDR2 LQKENI. The CDR3 is 18 amino acids. For the CDR3, the DNA is TGTGCCAGCTCACCACGGGCCCTACAGTCTATAATGAACACTGAAGCTTTCTTT. Residues: CASSPRALQSIMNTEAFF.

CDR3 loop: CAWSMGLAGATGELFF. CDR3 DNA: TGTGCCTGGAGTATGGGACTAGCGGGAGCGACCGGGGAGCTGTTTTTT. The gene calls are TRBV30 and TRBJ2-2; 14 nucleotides match TRBD2. Per germline, CDR1 GTSNPN and CDR2 SVGIG (reference sequence). J was trimmed by 5 bases and V by 2 bases; bases with no gene match: 4. This CDR3 has 16 residues.

V is TRBV27 and J is TRBJ2-2, with 11 bases lining up with TRBD1. V dropped 4 bases and J dropped 9; count of bases not matched to a gene: 7. The CDR3 length is 15 residues. Germline-derived CDR1 and CDR2 are MNHEY and SMNVEV (reference sequence). The CDR3 DNA follows: TGTGCCAGCAGTTCGGGACAGGGGGTTTCCAGGGAGCTGTTTTTT. This codes for CASSSGQGVSRELFF.

The chain carries TRBV30 and TRBJ1-2; 9 positions agree with TRBD1. V lost 4 bases and J lost 5; bases outside the gene matches: 11. The CDR3 sequence is 15 residues long. CDR1 is GTSNPN, CDR2 SVGIG, per germline (reference sequence). This CDR3 reads CAWTGGSGTGYGYTF. The CDR3 bases are TGTGCCTGGACAGGTGGCTCCGGGACAGGGTATGGCTACACCTTC.

This clone ranks as medium-sized in terms of frequency. J is TRBJ2-1 and V is TRBV6-4; D is undetermined. Trimming shortened V by 4 bases and J by 2 bases, and 9 bases separated the two germline ends. Germline CDR1 is MRHNA and CDR2 is SNTAGT. The CDR3 contains 14 residues. This chain's CDR3 is CASSGQATYNEQFF. The CDR3 DNA is TGTGCCAGCAGTGGTCAGGCAACCTACAATGAGCAGTTCTTC.

J is TRBJ2-7 and V is TRBV6-5, with a weak D call TRBD2 (6 bases). The V end was cut by 7 bases, the J end by 1 base, with 17 bases between. The CDR3 loop spans 15 amino acids. In germline, CDR1 is MNHEY, CDR2 SVGAGI. The CDR3: CASKLSGTLSYEQYF. The CDR3 DNA reads TGTGCCAGCAAACTCTCCGGGACTCTATCCTACGAGCAGTACTTC.

The chain employs TRBV11-2 and TRBJ2-5; 8 positions agree with TRBD2. With V trimmed by 2 bases and J by 5 bases, 4 bases remained unmatched. The CDR3 contains 14 residues. The germline CDR1 and CDR2 sequences are SGHAT and FQNNGV. The DNA of the CDR3 is TGTGCCAGCAGCTTAAGCGGGGGCGGTGAGACCCAGTACTTC. This codes for CASSLSGGGETQYF.